The 32 T cell receptor beta chains in this list originate from one sample, sequenced in a study of CD8+CD57+ T cells in acquired aplastic anemia. In patients chosen for sequencing, flow cytometry had shown CD8+CD57+ cell expansion. TCR beta VDJ and CDR3 profiling used genomic DNA as template. MiXCR was run by TCRdb on the reads, yielding one entry per CDR3 protein. The sample has under 350,000 distinct CDR3 sequences, 45% to 65% seen once; the top ten hold 1% to 1.5%. The sequencing input was sorted CD4+, CD8+, or CD8+CD57+ T cells (not recorded which) from PBMCs. These TCRs come from a human donor with aplastic anemia.

This rearrangement joins TRBV15 to TRBJ1-5, with D possibly matching TRBD1 (5 bases). Germline CDR1 is LNHNV and CDR2 is YYDKDF (reference sequence). The CDR3 is made up of 14 amino acids. Trimming shortened V by 5 bases and J by 4 bases, and 12 bases separated the two germline ends. For the CDR3, the DNA is TGTGCCACCAGCCTTATCGGGGGGAATCAGCCCCAGCATTTT. Translation: CATSLIGGNQPQHF.

In its sample, this clonotype was seen a few times. V is TRBV7-9 and J is TRBJ1-2; TRBD1 might be the D (6 bases). V was pared by 5 bases and J by 6 bases, with 13 bases between. Germline values: CDR1 SEHNR, CDR2 FQNEAQ (reference sequence). The CDR3 runs 13 residues. CDR3 bases: TGTGCCAGCAGCGGACAGAGGGGCCATGGCTACACCTTC. This sequence encodes CASSGQRGHGYTF.

V and J are TRBV24-1 and TRBJ2-7; no clear D. Germline CDR1 reads KGHDR; CDR2 reads SFDVKD. The length of the CDR3 is 15 residues. Trimming pared 1 base from V and 3 bases from J, leaving 12 bases between. The CDR3 DNA is TGTGCCACCAGTGATTTTCACGAAGGAATCTACGAGCAGTACTTC. Its translation is CATSDFHEGIYEQYF.

The CDR3 reads CAISGETGVTGELFF. The CDR3 bases are TGTGCCATCAGTGGGGAGACAGGGGTCACCGGGGAGCTGTTTTTT. J is TRBJ2-2 and V is TRBV10-3; 8 positions agree with TRBD1. The germline CDR1 and CDR2 sequences are ENHRY and SYGVKD. The CDR3 runs 15 residues. J lost 4 bases, V lost 4 bases, and 5 bases had no gene match.

The chain uses TRBV29-1 and TRBJ2-1; tentatively, D is TRBD1 (6 bases). V lost 4 bases and J lost 7, with 8 bases in between. The CDR3 runs 11 residues. The germline V gene has CDR1 SQVTM and CDR2 ANQGSEA. Written as DNA, the CDR3 is TGCAGCGTTGGAAGGGGGAATGAGCAGTTCTTC. Translated, it gives CSVGRGNEQFF.

J is TRBJ2-7 and V is TRBV5-4; the D is unclear. CDR1 and CDR2 (germline): SGHNT, YYREEE (reference sequence). The CDR3 totals 13 residues. V was cut by 1 base and J by 2 bases, with 7 bases left in between. The CDR3 loop reads CASSLPATYEQYF. CDR3 nucleotides: TGTGCCAGCAGCTTGCCAGCCACCTACGAGCAGTACTTC.

This clonotype was recorded at least ten times. The chain links TRBV5-1 to TRBJ2-7, with D tentatively TRBD1 (6 bases). Germline V gene lookup returns CDR1 SGHRS and CDR2 YFSETQ. V dropped 1 base and J dropped 3 bases, with 8 bases sitting between them. CDR3 length: 13 residues. CDR3 amino acids: CASSLTGNYEQYF. In DNA form, the CDR3 reads TGCGCCAGCAGCTTGACAGGGAACTACGAGCAGTACTTC.

Only one count was recorded for this clonotype. The genes are TRBV12-3 or TRBV12-4 and TRBJ2-3, with 9 bases identical to TRBD1. The CDR3 sequence is 16 residues long. V dropped 4 bases and J dropped 6; count of bases not matched to a gene: 11. CDR3 region: CASSSYRDREWDTQYF. The DNA of the CDR3 is TGTGCCAGCAGTTCTTACAGGGACAGGGAATGGGATACGCAGTATTTT.

This clonotype came up many times. The CDR3 nucleotides read TGTGCCAGCAGCTTAGCAGAGGGGACTCCCCAGTACTTC. This gives the protein CASSLAEGTPQYF. The chain has TRBV7-2 and TRBJ2-4, with a possible D match to TRBD2 (6 bases). V was pared by 0 bases and J by 13 bases, with 13 bases between. CDR1 SGHTA and CDR2 FQGNSA come from the germline V gene. This CDR3 comprises 13 residues.

This clonotype was counted ten times or more. This chain connects TRBV11-2 to TRBJ2-2; D possibly corresponds to TRBD2 (5 bases). The V end lost 6 bases, the J end lost 7 bases, and 12 bases lay between the germline ends. The germline V gene has CDR1 SGHAT and CDR2 FQNNGV. This CDR3 comprises 13 residues. The CDR3, as DNA: TGTGCCAGCAGACAGACCCGGGGCGGGGAGCTGTTTTTT. Translation gives CASRQTRGGELFF. Together with reference TRBV11-2 and TRBJ2-2, the CDR3 gives the full variable domain: EAGVAQSPRYKIIEKRQSVAFWCNPISGHATLYWYQQILGQGPKLLIQFQNNGVVDDSQLPKDRFSAERLKGVDSTLKIQPAKLEDSAVYLCASRQTRGGELFFGEGSRLTVL.

This clonotype has ten or more counts. The CDR3 DNA reads as TGCAGCGTTAGGCGCGGGGGCAGCACAGATACGCAGTATTTT. Amino acids: CSVRRGGSTDTQYF. This chain connects TRBV29-1 to TRBJ2-3; perhaps TRBD2 as D (7 bases). The V end was cut by 5 bases, the J end by 0 bases, with 12 bases between. CDR1 SQVTM and CDR2 ANQGSEA come from the germline V gene. The CDR3 consists of 14 residues.

Only a few counts were recorded for this clonotype. The chain combines TRBV15 with TRBJ2-1; TRBD2 matches at 14 bases. This CDR3 is built from 19 residues. The germline gives CDR1 LNHNV, CDR2 YYDKDF (reference sequence). V was clipped by 1 base and J by 0 bases; unmatched bases: 5. The CDR3 nucleotides are TGTGCCACCAGCAGAGGTGGGACTAGCGGGGGCCCCTCCTACAATGAGCAGTTCTTC. Translation gives CATSRGGTSGGPSYNEQFF.

This clonotype came up many times. The V call is TRBV7-3, the J call TRBJ2-2; D is undetermined. Germline loops: CDR1 SGHTA, CDR2 FQGTGA. The V end was cut by 10 bases, the J end by 5 bases, with 11 bases between. CDR3 length: 12 residues. CDR3 in amino acids: CATGLGTGELFF. The CDR3 DNA follows: TGTGCCACCGGCCTAGGGACCGGGGAGCTGTTTTTT.

The chain is built from TRBV19 and TRBJ2-1; possibly TRBD1 or TRBD2 for D (6 bases each). CDR3 length equals 13 residues. V was pared by 3 bases and J by 8 bases, with 11 bases between. Germline V gene sequence: CDR1 LNHDA, CDR2 SQIVND (reference sequence). CDR3 sequence reads: CASSILGGDEQFF. As DNA, the CDR3 is TGTGCCAGTAGTATTTTGGGGGGCGATGAGCAGTTCTTC.

The V and J genes are TRBV5-4 and TRBJ1-3; D unclear. The CDR3 covers 13 residues. In germline, CDR1 is SGHNT, CDR2 YYREEE (reference sequence). V dropped 6 bases and J dropped 3 bases, with 10 bases sitting between them. The CDR3 sequence: CASNADYGNTIYF. In DNA form, the CDR3 reads TGTGCCAGCAACGCAGACTATGGAAACACCATATATTTT.

This sequence joins TRBV7-9 and TRBJ1-1; 8 bases fit TRBD1. CDR1 and CDR2 from the germline V gene are SEHNR and FQNEAQ (reference sequence). V trimming: 2 bases; J trimming: 5 bases; junction bases outside the gene matches: 7. This CDR3 region has 15 residues. The CDR3 DNA reads TGTGCCAGCAGCTTAACACAGGGGGTGCGGACTGAAGCTTTCTTT. This codes for CASSLTQGVRTEAFF.

V and J are TRBV15 and TRBJ2-3; D tentatively fits TRBD1 or TRBD2 (5 bases each). The germline V gene has CDR1 LNHNV and CDR2 YYDKDF (reference sequence). The CDR3 has 14 residues. CDR3 protein: CHQTRDPSPDTQYF. The CDR3 DNA follows: TGTCACCAAACCCGGGACCCGTCCCCAGATACGCAGTATTTT.

The V call is TRBV20-1, the J call TRBJ2-5; TRBD2 agrees at 7 bases. This CDR3 contains 13 residues. Per the germline V gene, CDR1 is DFQATT and CDR2 is SNEGSKA (reference sequence). V was pared by 3 bases and J by 4 bases, with 5 bases of the junction left unmatched. The CDR3 nucleotides read TGCAGTGCTAGGATCGCGGGGGTAGAGACCCAGTACTTC. Translated, it gives CSARIAGVETQYF.

This clonotype was counted ten times or more. V is TRBV25-1 and J is TRBJ1-2; D may be TRBD1 (5 bases). Trimming pared 4 bases from V and 7 bases from J, leaving 19 bases between. The CDR3 runs 15 residues. CDR1 and CDR2 (germline): MGHDK, SYGVNS. The CDR3 sequence is CASSVWGSRIGGYTF. The CDR3 nucleotides read TGTGCCAGCAGTGTCTGGGGCAGTCGGATCGGTGGCTACACCTTC.

This chain joins TRBV7-8 and TRBJ2-1; no clear D gene. Germline lookup yields CDR1 SGHVS and CDR2 FQNEAQ. Trimming cost V 2 bases and J 6 bases, with 8 bases left between them. This CDR3 is 13 amino acids long. As DNA, the CDR3 is TGTGCCAGCAGCTTACCGTCCGCCAATGAGCAGTTCTTC. Protein: CASSLPSANEQFF.

The table lists this clonotype with a count of one. V usage is TRBV2 and J usage is TRBJ2-5; D might be TRBD1 (6 bases). This CDR3 region has 15 residues. Germline CDR1 is SNHLY and CDR2 is FYNNEI. V was clipped by 6 bases and J by 1 base, with 15 bases between them. CDR3 amino acids: CASRPAGAIQETQYF. The CDR3 bases are TGTGCCAGCAGACCAGCAGGGGCGATCCAAGAGACCCAGTACTTC.

The J gene is TRBJ2-1, the V gene TRBV4-3; D uncertain. Germline V gene sequence: CDR1 LGHNA, CDR2 YSLEER. The V gene lost 0 bases and the J gene lost 9 bases, with 9 bases spanning the gap. The CDR3 totals 13 residues. CDR3 residues: CASSQDSSSEQFF. The CDR3 region has the DNA TGCGCCAGCAGCCAAGATAGTAGCAGTGAGCAGTTCTTC.

The DNA for the CDR3 is TGCAGTGCTAGAGAGGGACAGGTTGTGAAGACCCAGTACTTC. Residues: CSAREGQVVKTQYF. The V and J genes are TRBV20-1 and TRBJ2-5; 8 bases line up with TRBD1. The germline CDR1 and CDR2 sequences are DFQATT and SNEGSKA (reference sequence). There are 14 residues in the CDR3. The J segment lost 6 bases and the V segment lost 0 bases, leaving 6 bases of the junction unmatched.

At least ten counts were recorded for this clonotype. The J gene is TRBJ1-6, the V gene TRBV5-8; D call uncertain. From germline, CDR1 is SGHTS and CDR2 YDEGEE. Trimming took off 7 bases at V and 5 bases at J, with 13 bases between the two ends. This CDR3 has 14 residues. Here the CDR3 reads CASGSGENNSPLHF. The CDR3 DNA reads TGTGCCAGCGGGTCCGGGGAAAATAATTCACCCCTCCACTTT. Variable domain in full (rest from reference TRBV5-8 and TRBJ1-6): EAGVTQSPTHLIKTRGQQATLRCSPISGHTSVYWYQQALGLGLQFLLWYDEGEERNRGNFPPRFSGRQFPNYSSELNVNALELEDSALYLCASGSGENNSPLHFGNGTRLTVT.

The chain recombines TRBV20-1 with TRBJ1-1, with D tentatively TRBD1 (6 bases). V lost 0 bases and J lost 3, with 11 bases in between. This CDR3 has 14 residues. Germline V gene sequence: CDR1 DFQATT, CDR2 SNEGSKA (reference sequence). As DNA, the CDR3 is TGCAGTGCTAGAGAAGACGCAGGGGACACTGAAGCTTTCTTT. This codes for CSAREDAGDTEAFF.

This rearrangement joins TRBV2 to TRBJ2-2, with D uncertain. V dropped 4 bases and J dropped 1 base, with 7 bases sitting between them. Germline lookup yields CDR1 SNHLY and CDR2 FYNNEI. CDR3 size: 14 residues. The CDR3 DNA reads as TGTGCCAGCAGTGCGATACAGAACACCGGGGAGCTGTTTTTT. Translating gives CASSAIQNTGELFF.

In this sample, this clonotype turned up many times. The chain links TRBV5-1 to TRBJ1-2, with 9 bases fitting TRBD1. Trimming removed 0 bases from V and 7 bases from J; junction bases left unmatched: 7. CDR1 and CDR2 (germline): SGHRS, YFSETQ. The CDR3 consists of 15 residues. For the CDR3, the DNA is TGCGCCAGCAGCTTGGACCTCACAGGGGGCAGTGGCTACACCTTC. As protein: CASSLDLTGGSGYTF.

In regard to this clonotype: This is likely a read error, given that the CDR3 carries no conserved phenylalanine or tryptophan at its end. The DNA is omitted, as the CDR3 cannot be located on it reliably, and the CDR3 follows TCRdb's listing. J is TRBJ1-3 and V is TRBV6-5. The CDR3 is 9 residues long, counting both termini. Germline CDR1 reads MNHEY; CDR2 reads SVGAGI. CDR3: CASSYSILA.

On this clonotype: A clone one base away is much larger, so this may be a read error. V usage is TRBV14 and J usage is TRBJ1-5; a possible D gene is TRBD1 (6 bases). The CDR3 runs 16 residues. Germline CDR1 reads SGHDN; CDR2 reads FVKESK. CDR3 DNA: TGTGCCTGCAGCCAAGGCCTTGGCAGGGGAGATCAGCCCCAGCATTTT. Its protein is CACSQGLGRGDQPQHF.

Comments on this clonotype: The junction does not match germline at one end; this may be a read error. The chain joins TRBV20-1 to TRBJ2-7, with D possibly called TRBD1 or TRBD2 (5 bases each). The CDR3 is 14 amino acids. Germline V gene data show CDR1 as DFQATT and CDR2 as SNEGSKA (reference sequence). CDR3 coding DNA: TGCAGTGCTAGCCTACTTCGAGGGACCTACGGGCAGTACTTC. This translates into CSASLLRGTYGQYF.

This chain uses TRBV10-1 with TRBJ1-4; possibly TRBD1 for D (5 bases). The V gene lost 11 bases and the J gene lost 2 bases, with 18 bases spanning the gap. This CDR3 contains 15 residues. Looked up from germline, CDR1 is WNHNN and CDR2 is SYGVQD (reference sequence). The CDR3, as DNA: TGCGCCGCTAAAGACGGGGGAGATACTAATGAAAAACTGTTTTTT. This codes for CAAKDGGDTNEKLFF.

The rearrangement joins TRBV2 to TRBJ2-1; D remains ambiguous. V was cut by 4 bases and J by 8 bases, with 18 bases left in between. This CDR3 is built from 15 residues. From germline, CDR1 is SNHLY and CDR2 FYNNEI. The CDR3 DNA follows: TGTGCCAGCAGTGTGCCGGGTTTCTCAGTCGATGAGCAGTTCTTC. Translating gives CASSVPGFSVDEQFF.